Listed below are T cell receptor beta chains from one sample, sequenced in a study of blood T cell repertoires in COVID-19. Using immunoSEQ multiplex PCR, the repertoire was profiled, and TCRdb retains in-frame clones only, with some absent. There are 100,000 to 150,000 clones in the sample; approximately 84% occur only once, and approximately 18% lies in the top ten. The sequencing input was peripheral blood. The receptors derive from a woman of 80 years or more with acute or convalescent COVID-19. The CDR3 runs from the conserved cysteine through the conserved F or W. A D gene is named only where the DNA matches it firmly. Only part of the rows carry a size: once, few, many, or a class if the clone is expanded.

abundance: NA
j_gene: TRBJ2-5
v_gene: TRBV19
d_gene: TRBD2
CDR3nt: TGTGCCAGTAGTGTTAGCGGGAGACAGACCCAGTACTTC
CDR3aa: CASSVSGRQTQYF

abundance: NA
j_gene: TRBJ2-5
v_gene: TRBV30
d_gene: TRBD2
CDR3nt: TGTGCCTGGAGTACCGGACTAGCGGGAGTAGAGACCCAGTACTTC
CDR3aa: CAWSTGLAGVETQYF

abundance: NA
j_gene: TRBJ1-2
v_gene: TRBV7-9
d_gene: NA
CDR3nt: TGTGCCAGCAGCTTAGAGTCCGCAGGGCACTACACCTTC
CDR3aa: CASSLESAGHYTF

abundance: NA
j_gene: TRBJ1-5
v_gene: TRBV2
d_gene: TRBD1
CDR3nt: TGTGCCAGCGGGACAGGGGGAAATCAGCCCCAGCATTTT
CDR3aa: CASGTGGNQPQHF

abundance: NA
j_gene: TRBJ2-2
v_gene: TRBV5-1
d_gene: NA
CDR3nt: TGCGCCAGCAGCTTGGCGGCGACAAGGACCGGGGAGCTGTTTTTT
CDR3aa: CASSLAATRTGELFF

abundance: once
j_gene: TRBJ2-1
v_gene: TRBV2
d_gene: TRBD2
CDR3nt: TGTGCCAGCAGCGGGGAAGCGGGGGATTCTAACAATGAGCAGTTCTTC
CDR3aa: CASSGEAGDSNNEQFF

abundance: NA
j_gene: TRBJ2-1
v_gene: TRBV5-6
d_gene: TRBD2
CDR3nt: TGTGCCAGCAGCTCCGGACTAGCGGGGAACAATGAGCAGTTCTTC
CDR3aa: CASSSGLAGNNEQFF

abundance: NA
j_gene: TRBJ2-5
v_gene: TRBV29-1
d_gene: TRBD2
CDR3nt: TGCAGCGTTCCCGGGCTAGCGGGGCTACAAGAGACCCAGTACTTC
CDR3aa: CSVPGLAGLQETQYF

abundance: once
j_gene: TRBJ2-1
v_gene: TRBV14
d_gene: TRBD2
CDR3nt: TGTGCCAGCAGCCGGGCTAGCGGGAACCTCAATGAGCAGTTCTTC
CDR3aa: CASSRASGNLNEQFF

abundance: NA
j_gene: TRBJ2-1
v_gene: TRBV6-5
d_gene: TRBD2
CDR3nt: TGTGCCAGCAGTTCGTACCAGGGACTAATCTACAATGAGCAGTTCTTC
CDR3aa: CASSSYQGLIYNEQFF

abundance: NA
j_gene: TRBJ1-4
v_gene: TRBV29-1
d_gene: TRBD1
CDR3nt: TGCAGCGTTCGAGGGGGCCGGCCTAATGAAAAACTGTTTTTT
CDR3aa: CSVRGGRPNEKLFF

abundance: NA
j_gene: TRBJ1-2
v_gene: TRBV15
d_gene: NA
CDR3nt: TGTGCCACCAGCAGAGGGAATGTTGGAGGGGAGGTTTATGGCTACACCTTC
CDR3aa: CATSRGNVGGEVYGYTF

abundance: few
j_gene: TRBJ1-3
v_gene: TRBV30
d_gene: NA
CDR3nt: TGTGCCTGGAGTCCTGGGCCTGGAAACACCATATATTTT
CDR3aa: CAWSPGPGNTIYF

abundance: once
j_gene: TRBJ2-3
v_gene: TRBV29-1
d_gene: NA
CDR3nt: TGCAGCGTTGGTGGGCCAGATACGCAGTATTTT
CDR3aa: CSVGGPDTQYF

abundance: NA
j_gene: TRBJ2-7
v_gene: TRBV9
d_gene: TRBD2
CDR3nt: TGTGCCAGCAGCGTAGGCCCTAGCGGAAGATACGAGCAGTACTTC
CDR3aa: CASSVGPSGRYEQYF

abundance: NA
j_gene: TRBJ1-2
v_gene: TRBV28
d_gene: NA
CDR3nt: TGTGCCAGCAGTTTGGCGGCAGGGGATGGCTACACCTTC
CDR3aa: CASSLAAGDGYTF

abundance: NA
j_gene: TRBJ2-2
v_gene: TRBV29-1
d_gene: NA
CDR3nt: TGCAGCGCCAACCGCGGGGACGTACGCACCGGGGAGCTGTTTTTT
CDR3aa: CSANRGDVRTGELFF